This TCR beta chain is from a study of cytotoxic CD8 clonotypes in ibrutinib-treated CLL. Notes on the study in general: Public clonotypes showed up rarely, and on treatment they shrank or held steady.

In the case of this clone: Its target is not known.

Repertoires were generated with immunoSEQ multiplex PCR, while TCRdb's copy carries only in-frame clones and drops some. The sample shows 40,000 or so clones, about three quarters of them seen only once. Frozen PBMC stocks contributed roughly 2.1 micrograms of genomic DNA to the TCR beta libraries. CDR3 size: 18 residues. In germline, CDR1 is SGHVS, CDR2 FQNEAQ. With 5 bases removed from V and 0 bases from J, the gap between germline ends came to 20 bases. The gene calls are TRBV7-8 and TRBJ2-1; the D call may be TRBD1 or TRBD2 (5 bases each). The sequence was obtained from a human donor with chronic lymphocytic leukemia. The source was PBMCs, collected at disease progression, from a patient treated with ibrutinib. Here the CDR3 reads CASSPGSGRPSSYNEQFF. CDR3 in DNA: TGTGCCAGCAGCCCGGGGTCGGGGCGGCCAAGCTCCTACAATGAGCAGTTCTTC.